This T cell receptor (beta chain) was sequenced for a study of blood T cell repertoires in COVID-19. Per the study methods: Reference gene primer amplification yielded estimated nucleated cell counts. Some clones are missing from TCRdb's copy, which holds only in-frame ones; the method was immunoSEQ multiplex PCR. V and J calls and clone size are those listed in that table; D and trimming were worked out from the DNA. This table holds under 300,000 clones, just over 85% found once. This clone came up once. CDR3 length equals 15 residues. Germline V gene sequence: CDR1 SGHNT, CDR2 YYREEE (reference sequence). V shed 0 bases and J 1 base; nucleotides not matched to a gene: 2.

Sequencing was performed on peripheral blood. The clonotype originates from a woman in her 30s with active or convalescent COVID-19. The J gene is TRBJ2-7, the V gene TRBV5-4, with 9 nucleotides matching TRBD1. This CDR3 reads CASSLVGTGSYEQYF. The CDR3 region has the DNA TGTGCCAGCAGCTTGGTTGGGACAGGGTCCTACGAGCAGTACTTC.